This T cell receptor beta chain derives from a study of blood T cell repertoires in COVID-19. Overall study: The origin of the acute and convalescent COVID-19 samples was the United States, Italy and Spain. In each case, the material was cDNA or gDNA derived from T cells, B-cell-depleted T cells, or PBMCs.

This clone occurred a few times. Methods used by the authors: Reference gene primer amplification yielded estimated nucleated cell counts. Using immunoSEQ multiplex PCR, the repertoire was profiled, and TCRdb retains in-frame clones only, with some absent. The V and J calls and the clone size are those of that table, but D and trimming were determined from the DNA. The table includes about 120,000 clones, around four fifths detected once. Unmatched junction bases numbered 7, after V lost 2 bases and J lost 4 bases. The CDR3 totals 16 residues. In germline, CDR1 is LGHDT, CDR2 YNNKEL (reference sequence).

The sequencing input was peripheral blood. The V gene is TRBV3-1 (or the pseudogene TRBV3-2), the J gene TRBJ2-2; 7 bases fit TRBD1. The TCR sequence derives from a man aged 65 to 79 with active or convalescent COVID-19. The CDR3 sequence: CASSQSTGQRTGELFF. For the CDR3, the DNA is TGTGCCAGCAGCCAATCAACGGGACAGCGCACCGGGGAGCTGTTTTTT.